The 4 T cell receptor beta chains reported below all come from one sample, sequenced in a study of cytomegalovirus exposure and HLA in healthy donors. PCR was performed using 60 Vbeta and 13 Jbeta primers. Here immunoSEQ multiplex PCR was the method, and the copy in TCRdb shows in-frame clones only, minus some. Among approximately 100,000 clones listed, roughly 71% were seen once. The sequenced sample consisted of PBMCs. The receptor source for this set is a woman in her forties in good health and CMV-seronegative.

The chain joins TRBV25-1 to TRBJ1-1; 9 bases are a match to TRBD1. Looked up from germline, CDR1 is MGHDK and CDR2 is SYGVNS. With V trimmed by 7 bases and J by 0 bases, 12 bases remained unmatched. The CDR3 has 17 amino acids. The CDR3 DNA sequence: TGTGCCAGCACTCCGCCCCCTGGACAGGGGATGAACACTGAAGCTTTCTTT. Translation gives CASTPPPGQGMNTEAFF. Looking up the rest from reference TRBV25-1 and TRBJ1-1 gives the full variable domain: EADIYQTPRYLVIGTGKKITLECSQTMGHDKMYWYQQDPGMELHLIHYSYGVNSTEKGDLSSESTVSRIRTEHFPLTLESARPSHTSQYLCASTPPPGQGMNTEAFFGQGTRLTVV.

V is TRBV5-6 and J is TRBJ1-6, with D uncertain. Trimming cost V 0 bases and J 0 bases, with 7 bases left between them. Germline CDR1 reads SGHDT; CDR2 reads YYEEEE. This CDR3 has 16 residues. CDR3 in DNA: TGTGCCAGCAGCTTGGGTTCAGGCTCCTATAATTCACCCCTCCACTTT. This codes for CASSLGSGSYNSPLHF.

The chain couples TRBV5-1 to TRBJ1-2; unclear D gene. Germline V gene lookup returns CDR1 SGHRS and CDR2 YFSETQ. Trimming removed 0 bases at V and 3 bases at J, with 9 bases between. CDR3 length: 14 residues. The CDR3 here is CASSLDSSHYGYTF. As DNA, the CDR3 is TGCGCCAGCAGCTTGGACAGTTCCCACTATGGCTACACCTTC.

V is TRBV4-2 and J is TRBJ2-7; D is unclear. The CDR3 covers 15 residues. CDR1 is LGHNA, CDR2 YNFKEQ, per germline. V was clipped by 0 bases and J by 3 bases, with 12 bases between them. The CDR3 sequence is CASSQDTNSVYEQYF. CDR3 nucleotide sequence: TGTGCCAGCAGCCAAGATACAAATTCAGTCTACGAGCAGTACTTC.